The present entry profiles one T cell receptor (beta chain) with its context. Antigen: not known. The sample comes from a study of T cell responses to AZD1222 COVID-19 vaccine. Study-wide background: Both about-4-week and about-12-week second-dose recipients were combined. Whole-study results and caveats: Donors were mostly white British, more females; clonal diversity possibly underestimated.

This CDR3 comprises 15 residues. Trimming left V 4 bases short and J 6 bases short, with 16 bases between. CDR1 and CDR2 (germline): LGHDT, YNNKEL (reference sequence). Assay: immunoSEQ multiplex PCR; the TCRdb copy retains only in-frame clones and omits some. The repertoire holds approximately 82,000 clones, with 90% to 95% as singletons. The source material was peripheral blood, sampled on day 0 of AZD1222 vaccination. The clonotype originates from an adult in good health. The rearrangement links TRBV3-1 (or the pseudogene TRBV3-2) to TRBJ2-1; perhaps D is TRBD1 or TRBD2 (5 bases each). The CDR3 protein is CASSRGGERFNEQFF. The CDR3 DNA is TGTGCCAGCAGCCGTGGGGGTGAGCGGTTCAATGAGCAGTTCTTC.